At least ten counts were recorded for the clone carrying this T cell receptor beta chain. What it binds is unknown. The length of the CDR3 is 13 residues. Germline trimming cut 7 bases from V and 0 bases from J; bases unmatched to any gene: 5. Germline values: CDR1 SQVTM, CDR2 ANQGSEA. Specified time point: sample taken at primary tumor resection. No cell sorting; template was whole RNA from tumor, lung tissue or PBMC. The data belong to a study of spatial heterogeneity in lung cancer. General study results and limits: The study found that expanded intratumoral alpha and beta TCR counts tracked tumor mutation counts.

A single record per CDR3 protein comes from TCRdb applying MiXCR to the 5' RACE reads. Among 13,000 or so distinct CDR3 sequences listed, under 6% were seen once. Material: lung tumor tissue, obtained at surgery. The genes are TRBV29-1 and TRBJ1-1, with TRBD1 matching 7 bases. The source is a male donor with early-stage non-small cell lung cancer. CDR3 residues: CSGIQGLNTEAFF. The CDR3 DNA reads TGCAGCGGCATACAGGGGCTGAACACTGAAGCTTTCTTT.